This TCR beta chain was sequenced in a study of sequential checkpoint blockade in melanoma. As for the study in general: Randomization was 1:1 between first-line nivolumab→ipilimumab and ipilimumab→nivolumab. After both sequences, patients received maintenance nivolumab.

Some clones are missing from TCRdb's copy, which holds only in-frame ones; the method was immunoSEQ multiplex PCR. Of approximately 12,000 clones in the sample, roughly 79% were seen once. Treatment specified: randomized to nivolumab then ipilimumab (arm A) or the reverse (arm B). PBMC sorting kept live CD3+CD8+ cells without CD19 or CD56. V lost 1 base and J 3 bases, leaving 18 bases between the germline ends. Looked up from germline, CDR1 is GTSNPN and CDR2 is SVGIG (reference sequence). This CDR3 has 16 residues. The chain joins TRBV30 to TRBJ1-2; D unclear. This TCR was recovered from a human donor with melanoma. The material was CD8+ T cells sorted from blood (inferred from file names), obtained from a patient given nivolumab and ipilimumab in sequence. Here the CDR3 reads CAWSAWVDDLDYGYTF. CDR3 coding DNA: TGTGCCTGGAGTGCCTGGGTAGACGACCTAGACTATGGCTACACCTTC.